These 27 T cell receptor beta chains originate from one sample sequenced in a study of blood T cell repertoires in COVID-19. Using immunoSEQ multiplex PCR, the repertoire was profiled, and TCRdb retains in-frame clones only, with some absent. Of 150,000 to 200,000 clones detected, about 85% appear once; the ten largest clones hold 5.5% to 8%. Sequenced sample: peripheral blood. All receptors come from an older man with COVID-19, enrolled during active disease.

This clone was recorded only once. The J gene is TRBJ1-5, the V gene TRBV28, with no clear D. The CDR3 totals 12 residues. The V and J ends lost 5 bases and 9 bases respectively, with 11 bases between them. Looked up from germline, CDR1 is MDHEN and CDR2 is SYDVKM. As DNA, the CDR3 is TGTGCCAGCAGTCCCGAGGTGGGGCCCCAGCATTTT. This sequence encodes CASSPEVGPQHF. Full variable domain (missing parts from reference TRBV28 and TRBJ1-5): DVKVTQSSRYLVKRTGEKVFLECVQDMDHENMFWYRQDPGLGLRLIYFSYDVKMKEKGDIPEGYSVSREKKERFSLILESASTNQTSMYLCASSPEVGPQHFGDGTRLSIL.

V usage is TRBV3-1 (or the pseudogene TRBV3-2) and J usage is TRBJ2-1; 16 nucleotides align to TRBD2. V lost 2 bases and J lost 0; bases outside the gene matches: 4. This CDR3 has 19 amino acids. Germline CDR1 LGHDT, CDR2 YNNKEL (reference sequence). The DNA of the CDR3 is TGTGCCAGCAGCCAACCTGGGACTAGCGGGGGGGACTCCTACAATGAGCAGTTCTTC. Amino acids: CASSQPGTSGGDSYNEQFF.

For the CDR3, the DNA is TGTGCCAGCAGCTTATACCCGGGCACTGAAGCTTTCTTT. Translated, it gives CASSLYPGTEAFF. The chain links TRBV11-3 to TRBJ1-1; D is undetermined. Germline-derived CDR1 and CDR2 are SGHNT and YENEEA. This CDR3 has 13 residues. V lost 2 bases and J lost 4, with 8 bases in between.

The chain combines TRBV28 with TRBJ2-2; 8 positions agree with TRBD1. The V segment lost 11 bases and the J segment 2 bases; nucleotides outside the gene matches: 4. The CDR3 totals 13 residues. CDR1 and CDR2 from the germline V gene are MDHEN and SYDVKM. The CDR3, as DNA: TGTGCCGGGGGGACAGGCAACACCGGGGAGCTGTTTTTT. This gives the protein CAGGTGNTGELFF. Together with reference TRBV28 and TRBJ2-2, the CDR3 gives the full variable domain: DVKVTQSSRYLVKRTGEKVFLECVQDMDHENMFWYRQDPGLGLRLIYFSYDVKMKEKGDIPEGYSVSREKKERFSLILESASTNQTSMYLCAGGTGNTGELFFGEGSRLTVL.

This chain connects TRBV28 to TRBJ2-6, with a weak D call TRBD2 (6 bases). The CDR3 length is 17 residues. The germline gives CDR1 MDHEN, CDR2 SYDVKM. With 5 bases removed from V and 0 bases from J, the gap between germline ends came to 14 bases. In DNA form, the CDR3 reads TGTGCCAGCAGTCCCGGAGGGGTTTACTCTGGGGCCAACGTCCTGACTTTC. It is translated as CASSPGGVYSGANVLTF.

The gene calls are TRBV10-3 and TRBJ2-7; 7 nucleotides match TRBD1. The CDR3 extends over 14 amino acids. V lost 3 bases and J lost 6; bases outside the gene matches: 8. Germline assignment: CDR1 ENHRY and CDR2 SYGVKD. The CDR3 region has the DNA TGTGCCATCAGTGACAACAGGGGCGTCGCCGAGCAGTACTTC. The encoded protein is CAISDNRGVAEQYF.

V gene TRBV20-1 combines with J gene TRBJ1-1, with a tentative D call TRBD1 (6 bases). The CDR3 is made up of 16 amino acids. Trimming stripped 3 bases from V and 7 bases from J, with 24 bases between. Germline loops: CDR1 DFQATT, CDR2 SNEGSKA (reference sequence). CDR3 coding DNA: TGCAGTGCTAGTAGGCCTGACCGTCTAGAACAGGGTGAAGCTTTCTTT. Its translation is CSASRPDRLEQGEAFF.

The rearrangement joins TRBV7-3 to TRBJ1-2; D gene ambiguous. In germline, CDR1 is SGHTA, CDR2 FQGTGA. This CDR3 is built from 14 residues. V lost 2 bases and J 7 bases, leaving 14 bases between the germline ends. CDR3 sequence reads: CASSLGWWGGGYTF. CDR3 coding DNA: TGTGCCAGCAGCTTAGGGTGGTGGGGAGGTGGCTACACCTTC.

This clone appeared a single time. The V and J genes are TRBV9 and TRBJ1-2, with D possibly being TRBD1 (6 bases). From germline, CDR1 is SGDLS and CDR2 YYNGEE. The germline V and J ends were trimmed by 0 bases and 7 bases, with 10 bases remaining between them. The CDR3 is 13 amino acids. DNA for the CDR3: TGTGCCAGCAGCGTAGCAGGGGCGGGTGGCTACACCTTC. Its translation: CASSVAGAGGYTF.

This chain connects TRBV5-1 to TRBJ2-3, with 9 bases aligning to TRBD1. The trim removed 4 bases at V and 5 bases at J, leaving 5 bases unmatched. This CDR3 has 14 amino acids. Germline CDR1 reads SGHRS; CDR2 reads YFSETQ. The CDR3 loop reads CASSPTGGQDTQYF. CDR3 in DNA: TGCGCCAGCAGCCCGACAGGGGGTCAAGATACGCAGTATTTT. Filled out from reference TRBV5-1 and TRBJ2-3, the complete variable domain reads KAGVTQTPRYLIKTRGQQVTLSCSPISGHRSVSWYQQTPGQGLQFLFEYFSETQRNKGNFPGRFSGRQFSNSRSEMNVSTLELGDSALYLCASSPTGGQDTQYFGPGTRLTVL.

This sequence joins TRBV4-1 and TRBJ2-3; 7 positions match TRBD1. Germline CDR1 and CDR2: MGHRA and YSYEKL. The V and J ends lost 3 bases and 1 base, in that order; junction bases with no gene match: 7. The CDR3 has 16 amino acids. CDR3 DNA sequence: TGCGCCAGCAGCCAGACAGGGAATCGTGGCACAGATACGCAGTATTTT. Translated: CASSQTGNRGTDTQYF.

The rearrangement uses TRBV5-1 and TRBJ2-3; weak D call: TRBD2 (6 bases). From germline, CDR1 is SGHRS and CDR2 YFSETQ. Trimming stripped 0 bases from V and 3 bases from J, with 14 bases between. The CDR3 is 16 residues long. CDR3 region: CASSLAYRGLTDTQYF. The DNA for the CDR3 is TGCGCCAGCAGCTTGGCGTATCGGGGGTTAACAGATACGCAGTATTTT. The variable domain in full, completed from reference TRBV5-1 and TRBJ2-3, reads KAGVTQTPRYLIKTRGQQVTLSCSPISGHRSVSWYQQTPGQGLQFLFEYFSETQRNKGNFPGRFSGRQFSNSRSEMNVSTLELGDSALYLCASSLAYRGLTDTQYFGPGTRLTVL.

The V call is TRBV9, the J call TRBJ1-2, with 7 bases aligning to TRBD1. The CDR3 spans 14 residues. Germline assignment: CDR1 SGDLS and CDR2 YYNGEE. The trim removed 4 bases at V and 6 bases at J, leaving 9 bases unmatched. CDR3 bases: TGTGCCAGCAGCCCCCGGGACAGATACCATGGCTACACCTTC. It codes for CASSPRDRYHGYTF.

The chain couples TRBV13 to TRBJ2-7; D might be TRBD1 (5 bases). CDR3 length: 14 amino acids. The germline V gene encodes CDR1 PRHDT and CDR2 FYEKMQ (reference sequence). Trimming stripped 6 bases from V and 2 bases from J, with 14 bases between. CDR3 sequence reads: CASSATDTAYEQYF. DNA for the CDR3: TGTGCCAGCAGTGCAACGGACACAGCCTACGAGCAGTACTTC.

This CDR3 reads CASTTGGDFYEQYF. The CDR3 DNA follows: TGTGCCAGCACCACAGGGGGGGATTTCTACGAGCAGTACTTC. The chain carries TRBV6-5 and TRBJ2-7; a weak D match, TRBD1 (8 bases). The CDR3 loop spans 14 amino acids. The ends were cut back, 7 bases at V and 3 bases at J, with 16 bases in the middle. Germline V CDR1 and CDR2: MNHEY, SVGAGI.

This clone was seen just once. This chain connects TRBV6-6 to TRBJ2-6; 14 nucleotides agree with TRBD2. The CDR3 sequence is 19 residues long. V gave up 6 bases and J gave up 0 bases; unmatched junction bases: 7. Germline V gene sequence: CDR1 MNHNY, CDR2 SVGAGI (reference sequence). The CDR3 region has the DNA TGTGCCAGCAGCCGACTAGCGGGGGGGAGGTTCTCTGGGGCCAACGTCCTGACTTTC. It translates to CASSRLAGGRFSGANVLTF.

J is TRBJ1-3 and V is TRBV14, with unresolved D. V lost 1 base and J 0 bases, leaving 7 bases between the germline ends. The CDR3 covers 15 residues. Germline V gene data show CDR1 as SGHDN and CDR2 as FVKESK. The CDR3 sequence is CASSQVAFSGNTIYF. The DNA of the CDR3 is TGTGCCAGCAGCCAAGTAGCATTCTCTGGAAACACCATATATTTT.

The chain employs TRBV19 and TRBJ2-7; 12 bases line up with TRBD1. From germline, CDR1 is LNHDA and CDR2 SQIVND (reference sequence). V trimming: 4 bases; J trimming: 3 bases; junction bases outside the gene matches: 16. This CDR3 contains 19 residues. The CDR3: CASSRLPGQGALTNYEQYF. The CDR3 coding sequence is TGTGCCAGTAGTAGACTCCCGGGACAGGGGGCTCTTACCAACTACGAGCAGTACTTC.

Only a few counts were recorded for this clone. The V and J genes are TRBV10-2 and TRBJ1-2; maybe TRBD1 (5 bases). V was trimmed by 5 bases and J by 0 bases, leaving 7 bases between them. CDR1 and CDR2 from the germline V gene are WSHSY and SAAADI. The length of the CDR3 is 13 residues. The CDR3 region has the DNA TGCGCCAGCAGTTCGACAGCTAACTATGGCTACACCTTC. This translates into CASSSTANYGYTF.

The chain couples TRBV6-5 to TRBJ1-5, with D perhaps matching TRBD1 (6 bases). The CDR3 is 13 residues long. Between the trimmed V and J ends, which lost 5 bases and 4 bases, there was a span of 9 bases. The germline CDR1 and CDR2 sequences are MNHEY and SVGAGI. This CDR3 reads CASSTGPNQPQHF. CDR3 nucleotide sequence: TGTGCCAGCAGTACAGGGCCGAATCAGCCCCAGCATTTT.

Worth noting for this clone: This sample also contains other DNA sequences that code for the same CDR3. The chain links TRBV11-2 to TRBJ1-2; no clear D gene. V was cut by 5 bases and J by 5 bases, with 6 bases left in between. This CDR3 contains 11 residues. Germline V lookup: CDR1 SGHAT, CDR2 FQNNGV. The CDR3 coding sequence is TGTGCCAGCAGCCGGGATTATGGCTACACCTTC. Residues: CASSRDYGYTF. The full variable domain, its missing parts supplied by reference TRBV11-2 and TRBJ1-2, is EAGVAQSPRYKIIEKRQSVAFWCNPISGHATLYWYQQILGQGPKLLIQFQNNGVVDDSQLPKDRFSAERLKGVDSTLKIQPAKLEDSAVYLCASSRDYGYTFGSGTRLTVV.

V usage is TRBV5-1 and J usage is TRBJ2-4; perhaps TRBD2 as D (6 bases). The CDR3 loop spans 14 amino acids. CDR1 and CDR2 (germline): SGHRS, YFSETQ. V gave up 7 bases and J gave up 3 bases, with 14 bases separating them. The CDR3 nucleotides are TGCGCCAGCCGTATCGGCGGGGACAAAAACATTCAGTACTTC. As protein: CASRIGGDKNIQYF.

The chain recombines TRBV5-1 with TRBJ2-2, with 7 bases identical to TRBD1. Germline lookup yields CDR1 SGHRS and CDR2 YFSETQ. The junction had 3 bases not matched to a gene; V was cut back by 0 bases and J by 1 base. This CDR3 spans 16 amino acids. The CDR3 DNA reads as TGCGCCAGCAGCTTGGAGGGGACAGTGAACACCGGGGAGCTGTTTTTT. Translation: CASSLEGTVNTGELFF.

The genes are TRBV5-5 and TRBJ1-4; D gene unclear. The V and J ends lost 7 bases and 4 bases respectively, with 14 bases between them. The CDR3 totals 14 residues. Per germline, CDR1 SGHKS and CDR2 YYEKEE (reference sequence). Here the CDR3 reads CASGPRRDNEKLFF. Written as DNA, the CDR3 is TGTGCCAGCGGCCCCAGGCGAGATAATGAAAAACTGTTTTTT.

This chain uses TRBV9 with TRBJ1-2, with D maybe TRBD1 (6 bases). The V end was cut by 3 bases, the J end by 3 bases, with 12 bases between. This CDR3 has 14 amino acids. Per the germline V gene, CDR1 is SGDLS and CDR2 is YYNGEE. The CDR3 DNA sequence: TGTGCCAGCAGCGACGACAGGAGCCACTATGGCTACACCTTC. The encoded protein is CASSDDRSHYGYTF.

This chain connects TRBV5-1 to TRBJ1-1, with a possible D match to TRBD1 (6 bases). The CDR3 consists of 14 residues. The V gene's germline CDR1 is SGHRS and CDR2 YFSETQ. V lost 7 bases to trimming and J lost 5 bases, with 18 bases between them. The CDR3 sequence is CASSRSGAETEAFF. The CDR3 DNA reads TGCGCCAGCTCACGTTCAGGGGCTGAGACTGAAGCTTTCTTT. Full variable domain (remainder filled in from reference TRBV5-1 and TRBJ1-1): KAGVTQTPRYLIKTRGQQVTLSCSPISGHRSVSWYQQTPGQGLQFLFEYFSETQRNKGNFPGRFSGRQFSNSRSEMNVSTLELGDSALYLCASSRSGAETEAFFGQGTRLTVV.

With regard to this clone: Other DNA sequences in this sample translate to the same CDR3. V gene TRBV12-3 or TRBV12-4 combines with J gene TRBJ1-2; TRBD1 matches 9 bases. This CDR3 region has 12 residues. The V gene end was trimmed by 8 bases and the J gene end by 5 bases; junction bases not matched to a gene: 3. In DNA form, the CDR3 reads TGTGCCAGCGGCGGACAGGGGTATGGCTACACCTTC. This codes for CASGGQGYGYTF.